This T cell receptor beta chain was recovered during a study of cytomegalovirus exposure and HLA in healthy donors. Study results and limitations: A later analysis by the authors found several of the most significant clusters apparently linked to common viral pathogens.

Healthy bone marrow donors made up the cohort. Remarks on this clone: Its cognate antigen is unknown.

Primers for the PCR totalled 60 Vbeta and 13 Jbeta. The table came from immunoSEQ multiplex PCR; TCRdb's copy has only in-frame clones and leaves some out. This table holds around 150,000 clones, roughly 71% found once. The material sequenced was PBMCs. This TCR came from a woman between 40 and 55 years old in good health and CMV-seronegative.

CDR3 in amino acids: CASSADRVYNEQYF. The DNA for the CDR3 is TGCGCCAGCAGCGCGGACAGGGTGTATAACGAGCAGTACTTC. The rearrangement joins TRBV5-1 to TRBJ2-7; 8 nucleotides agree with TRBD1. Germline V gene data show CDR1 as SGHRS and CDR2 as YFSETQ. V gave up 4 bases and J gave up 5 bases; unmatched junction bases: 8. This CDR3 has 14 residues.